These T cell receptor beta chains were read from a single sample in a study of TIL therapy for anti-PD-1-resistant metastatic lung cancer. Method: immunoSEQ multiplex PCR; TCRdb's copy keeps in-frame clones and lacks some. The sample yields approximately 53,000 clones, 65% to 80% seen once. Here the sequenced sample was blood, taken at baseline. These receptors were taken from a woman aged 25-85 years with non-small cell lung cancer. Both conserved end residues are part of each CDR3. Each record gives: CDR3 DNA, CDR3 protein, D gene, clone size, J gene, V gene. A D gene is named only where the DNA matches it firmly. Expanded clones get a size class; other rows say once, few or many, or leave the size out.

CDR3 DNA: TGTGCCAGCGGACAGACCCAGTATGGCTACACCTTC
CDR3 protein: CASGQTQYGYTF
D gene: -
clone size: few
J gene: TRBJ1-2
V gene: TRBV2

CDR3 DNA: TGTGCCAGCAGTGAATTCGGGGGGAAGGACTATGGCTACACCTTC
CDR3 protein: CASSEFGGKDYGYTF
D gene: -
clone size: -
J gene: TRBJ1-2
V gene: TRBV2

CDR3 DNA: TGTGCCAGCAGAGGACCCTTGGCCGCCGAGCAGTACTTC
CDR3 protein: CASRGPLAAEQYF
D gene: -
clone size: -
J gene: TRBJ2-7
V gene: TRBV6-5

CDR3 DNA: TGTGCCAGCAGGCAGGGGTTCTCCTACAATGAGCAGTTCTTC
CDR3 protein: CASRQGFSYNEQFF
D gene: -
clone size: -
J gene: TRBJ2-1
V gene: TRBV27

CDR3 DNA: TGTGCCAGCAGCTTTGGTCGTGGGGGGAATAACTATGGCTACACCTTC
CDR3 protein: CASSFGRGGNNYGYTF
D gene: -
clone size: few
J gene: TRBJ1-2
V gene: TRBV7-9

CDR3 DNA: TGTGCCAGCAGCTTCCCCCCAGGGGCCGGGGAGCTGTTTTTT
CDR3 protein: CASSFPPGAGELFF
D gene: -
clone size: -
J gene: TRBJ2-2
V gene: TRBV11-3

CDR3 DNA: TGCGCCAGCAGCCAAGGATCGGGCGTGAACACTGAAGCTTTCTTT
CDR3 protein: CASSQGSGVNTEAFF
D gene: -
clone size: -
J gene: TRBJ1-1
V gene: TRBV4-3

CDR3 DNA: TGTGCCAGTAGTAGGAACGGAGATACGCAGTATTTT
CDR3 protein: CASSRNGDTQYF
D gene: -
clone size: once
J gene: TRBJ2-3
V gene: TRBV19

CDR3 DNA: TGTGCCAGTAGTATGGGGACTAGCGGGCAAGAGACCCAGTACTTC
CDR3 protein: CASSMGTSGQETQYF
D gene: TRBD2
clone size: few
J gene: TRBJ2-5
V gene: TRBV19

CDR3 DNA: TGTGCCAGCAGTCCGGGACAGCTTAACAATGAGCAGTTCTTC
CDR3 protein: CASSPGQLNNEQFF
D gene: TRBD1
clone size: -
J gene: TRBJ2-1
V gene: TRBV6-4

CDR3 DNA: TGCGCCAGCAGCTTGGCTGGCATTGGACTAGCGGGACCCAATGAGCAGTTCTTC
CDR3 protein: CASSLAGIGLAGPNEQFF
D gene: TRBD2
clone size: -
J gene: TRBJ2-1
V gene: TRBV5-1

CDR3 DNA: TGTGCCAGCAGCCCGGGGGGCAGGAGCTATGGCTACACCTTC
CDR3 protein: CASSPGGRSYGYTF
D gene: -
clone size: few
J gene: TRBJ1-2
V gene: TRBV11-2

CDR3 DNA: TGTGCCAGCAGAGACCGACAGGGAGGCACCGGGGAGCTGTTTTTT
CDR3 protein: CASRDRQGGTGELFF
D gene: -
clone size: -
J gene: TRBJ2-2
V gene: TRBV7-3

CDR3 DNA: TGTGCCAGCAGACCTCCCTCAGCGACCCAGTACTTC
CDR3 protein: CASRPPSATQYF
D gene: -
clone size: -
J gene: TRBJ2-5
V gene: TRBV6-6